Presented here are 9 T cell receptor beta chains from one specimen sequenced in a study of T-cell reconstitution after alpha-beta-depleted transplantation in children. Library preparation (for TCRbeta) was performed with unique molecular identifiers. MiXCR, run by TCRdb on the PCR reads, gives a single entry per CDR3 protein. This table holds about 870,000 distinct CDR3 sequences, roughly 15% found once. The sample here was PBMCs, mostly from graft donor cells, taken 360 days after TCRalphabeta/CD19-depleted stem cell transplant. These TCRs come from a male patient younger than 18 who had a stem cell transplant for acute lymphoblastic leukemia, so the T cells may come from the graft donor.

This clonotype has only a few counts. The chain couples TRBV7-2 to TRBJ2-3, with 7 bases matching TRBD2. This CDR3 comprises 16 residues. With V trimmed by 5 bases and J by 2 bases, 10 bases remained unmatched. Looked up from germline, CDR1 is SGHTA and CDR2 is FQGNSA. CDR3 nucleotide sequence: TGTGCCAGCAGCCCAAACCCCCGGGACTACACAGATACGCAGTATTTT. As protein: CASSPNPRDYTDTQYF.

This clonotype was recorded a few times. This chain links TRBV20-1 with TRBJ2-1; D ambiguous. Looked up from germline, CDR1 is DFQATT and CDR2 is SNEGSKA (reference sequence). The CDR3 sequence is 14 residues long. The ends were cut back, 1 base at V and 0 bases at J, with 7 bases in the middle. The CDR3 coding sequence is TGCAGTGCTAGAGTACACCTCTCCTACAATGAGCAGTTCTTC. As protein: CSARVHLSYNEQFF.

In its sample, this clonotype was seen many times. The chain links TRBV6-5 to TRBJ1-4; no definite D call. The CDR3 is made up of 14 amino acids. Looked up from germline, CDR1 is MNHEY and CDR2 is SVGAGI. Trimming removed 4 bases at V and 4 bases at J, with 10 bases between. The chain's CDR3 is CASSFGIGNEKLFF. For the CDR3, the DNA is TGTGCCAGCAGTTTTGGAATCGGTAATGAAAAACTGTTTTTT.

V is TRBV7-8 and J is TRBJ2-1; 10 bases match TRBD1. Germline CDR1 SGHVS, CDR2 FQNEAQ. V was pared by 5 bases and J by 9 bases, with 10 bases of the junction left unmatched. The CDR3 contains 15 residues. In DNA form, the CDR3 reads TGTGCCAGCAGCGGATACCGGGACAGGGGAAGTGAGCAGTTCTTC. Amino acids: CASSGYRDRGSEQFF.

This rearrangement joins TRBV29-1 to TRBJ2-5; D is possibly TRBD2 (5 bases). CDR1 is SQVTM, CDR2 ANQGSEA, per germline. This CDR3 has 15 residues. Trimming took off 2 bases at V and 1 base at J, with 14 bases between the two ends. Here the CDR3 DNA reads TGCAGCGTTGAAACTCTCGCCGGGATCCAAGAGACCCAGTACTTC. Its translation is CSVETLAGIQETQYF.

The chain links TRBV11-3 to TRBJ2-2; weak D call: TRBD2 (6 bases). CDR1 is SGHNT, CDR2 YENEEA, per germline. The CDR3 runs to 17 residues. The germline V and J ends were trimmed by 1 base and 4 bases, with 16 bases remaining between them. The DNA for the CDR3 is TGTGCCAGCAGCTTAGGGGTGGAAGCGGGCGCCACCGGGGAGCTGTTTTTT. Its protein product is CASSLGVEAGATGELFF.

The V call is TRBV18, the J call TRBJ2-3, with 7 bases identical to TRBD1. V shed 3 bases and J 3 bases; nucleotides not matched to a gene: 12. The V gene's germline CDR1 is KGHSH and CDR2 LQKENI. The CDR3 length is 17 residues. In DNA, the CDR3 is TGTGCCAGCTCACCTTACAGGGGATACGGCCCTACAGATACGCAGTATTTT. Translated: CASSPYRGYGPTDTQYF.

The chain carries TRBV5-1 and TRBJ2-2; 9 bases match TRBD2. The CDR3 runs 18 residues. Germline assignment: CDR1 SGHRS and CDR2 YFSETQ. The trim removed 3 bases at V and 4 bases at J, leaving 13 bases unmatched. The CDR3 coding sequence is TGCGCCAGCAGCTGGGGGCCCATGCGGGAGGGCGGCACCGGGGAGCTGTTTTTT. The encoded protein is CASSWGPMREGGTGELFF.

The J gene is TRBJ1-1, the V gene TRBV3-1; D ambiguous. Germline V gives CDR1 LGHDT, CDR2 YNNKEL (reference sequence). V was pared by 0 bases and J by 6 bases, with 17 bases between. The CDR3 totals 16 residues. The CDR3 here is CASSQDYMAVGAEAFF. In DNA form, the CDR3 reads TGTGCCAGCAGCCAAGATTACATGGCGGTCGGCGCTGAAGCTTTCTTT.